This passage covers 27 T cell receptor beta chains from one sample sequenced in a study of shared clonotypes between healthy human individuals. Sequenced by immunoSEQ multiplex PCR; TCRdb stores in-frame clones only, minus some. The sample consists of about 1.5 million clones, over 95% of them appearing once. Sequences were obtained from naive CD4+ T cells sorted from blood. Indicated subset: CD45RA+ positively selected. The receptors were gathered from a man aged 25 to 40 in good health.

This clone occurred once. The chain links TRBV5-1 to TRBJ1-2, with D uncertain. Germline assignment: CDR1 SGHRS and CDR2 YFSETQ. Between the trimmed V and J ends, which lost 1 base and 4 bases, there was a span of 14 bases. The length of the CDR3 is 15 residues. The CDR3 here is CASSLPDPFAYGYTF. The CDR3, as DNA: TGCGCCAGCAGCTTGCCGGACCCCTTCGCCTATGGCTACACCTTC.

The CDR3 region has the DNA TGTGCCAGCACCAAGGGGGCCGCTGGGGCAGATACGCAGTATTTT. Its protein product is CASTKGAAGADTQYF. V usage is TRBV9 and J usage is TRBJ2-3, with 7 bases identical to TRBD1. The CDR3 sequence is 15 residues long. Unmatched junction bases numbered 11, after V lost 6 bases and J lost 4 bases. Germline CDR1 is SGDLS and CDR2 is YYNGEE.

On this clone itself: The sample contains more than one DNA sequence encoding this CDR3. The chain couples TRBV7-6 to TRBJ2-7; 9 nucleotides align to TRBD1. Germline-derived CDR1 and CDR2 are SGHVS and FNYEAQ. V lost 6 bases, J lost 3 bases, and 3 bases stayed unmatched. This CDR3 contains 13 residues. The CDR3 loop reads CASSRTGDYEQYF. The CDR3 coding sequence is TGTGCCAGCAGTCGGACAGGGGACTACGAGCAGTACTTC.

Written as DNA, the CDR3 is TGTGCCAGCAGTTTCTCTTACTCTGAAGCTTTCTTT. Amino acid sequence: CASSFSYSEAFF. This rearrangement joins TRBV28 to TRBJ1-1; D is uncertain. Per the germline V gene, CDR1 is MDHEN and CDR2 is SYDVKM. The CDR3 runs to 12 residues. V gave up 3 bases and J gave up 6 bases, with 8 bases separating them. Drawing the rest from reference TRBV28 and TRBJ1-1, the complete variable domain is DVKVTQSSRYLVKRTGEKVFLECVQDMDHENMFWYRQDPGLGLRLIYFSYDVKMKEKGDIPEGYSVSREKKERFSLILESASTNQTSMYLCASSFSYSEAFFGQGTRLTVV.

The V and J genes are TRBV29-1 and TRBJ2-3; 9 nucleotides agree with TRBD1. Per germline, CDR1 SQVTM and CDR2 ANQGSEA. V lost 6 bases to trimming and J lost 1 base; unmatched junction nucleotides: 2. This CDR3 region has 13 residues. The CDR3 nucleotides are TGCAGCGTACAGGGGGCGGGCACAGATACGCAGTATTTT. As protein: CSVQGAGTDTQYF.

This clone was observed a handful of times. The V gene is TRBV4-3, the J gene TRBJ2-1; D is unclear. The V end was cut by 0 bases, the J end by 6 bases, with 9 bases between. CDR3 length: 14 residues. Germline CDR1 LGHNA, CDR2 YSLEER. Written as DNA, the CDR3 is TGCGCCAGCAGCCAAGATCCCTCTAGCAATGAGCAGTTCTTC. Amino acids: CASSQDPSSNEQFF.

The chain links TRBV4-2 to TRBJ1-2, with D possibly TRBD1 on 6 matching bases. The V gene's germline CDR1 is LGHNA and CDR2 YNFKEQ. Trimming left V 4 bases short and J 6 bases short, with 9 bases between. This CDR3 has 12 amino acids. CDR3 amino acids: CASSLDSHGYTF. The CDR3 DNA reads as TGTGCCAGCAGCCTGGACAGTCATGGCTACACCTTC.

V gene TRBV28 combines with J gene TRBJ2-3; 9 positions agree with TRBD1. The V segment lost 6 bases and the J segment 0 bases; nucleotides outside the gene matches: 4. The germline V gene encodes CDR1 MDHEN and CDR2 SYDVKM. The length of the CDR3 is 15 residues. DNA of the CDR3: TGTGCCAGCAGCAGGACAGGGGCGAGCACAGATACGCAGTATTTT. Translating gives CASSRTGASTDTQYF.

This chain connects TRBV5-1 to TRBJ2-1; the match to TRBD2 covers 13 bases. CDR1 is SGHRS, CDR2 YFSETQ, per germline. The CDR3 is 16 amino acids. The V gene end was trimmed by 3 bases and the J gene end by 8 bases; junction bases not matched to a gene: 8. The CDR3, as DNA: TGCGCCAGCAGCTCTTCCGGGACTAGCGGGACCGATGAGCAGTTCTTC. It yields the protein CASSSSGTSGTDEQFF.

This clone was counted a few times. J is TRBJ1-1 and V is TRBV28; 10 nucleotides match TRBD1. The CDR3 is made up of 14 amino acids. The germline V gene encodes CDR1 MDHEN and CDR2 SYDVKM. The J segment lost 4 bases and the V segment lost 4 bases, leaving 3 bases of the junction unmatched. CDR3: CASSSGTGVTEAFF. In DNA form, the CDR3 reads TGTGCCAGCAGTTCCGGGACAGGGGTCACTGAAGCTTTCTTT. The full variable domain, its missing parts supplied by reference TRBV28 and TRBJ1-1, is DVKVTQSSRYLVKRTGEKVFLECVQDMDHENMFWYRQDPGLGLRLIYFSYDVKMKEKGDIPEGYSVSREKKERFSLILESASTNQTSMYLCASSSGTGVTEAFFGQGTRLTVV.

This clone has just one count. This chain connects TRBV25-1 to TRBJ1-2; a weak D match, TRBD1 (5 bases). The germline CDR1 and CDR2 sequences are MGHDK and SYGVNS. CDR3 length: 14 residues. With 3 bases removed from V and 6 bases from J, the gap between germline ends came to 14 bases. CDR3 sequence: CASSEVGRENGYTF. The CDR3 bases are TGTGCCAGCAGTGAGGTGGGCAGGGAAAATGGCTACACCTTC.

The rearrangement joins TRBV10-2 to TRBJ1-2; D may be TRBD1 (6 bases). From germline, CDR1 is WSHSY and CDR2 SAAADI. The CDR3 length is 15 residues. V was cut by 2 bases and J by 5 bases, with 15 bases left in between. CDR3 coding DNA: TGCGCCAGCAGTGAGCCCAGGGGTTTAGGGTATGGCTACACCTTC. Amino acids: CASSEPRGLGYGYTF.

This rearrangement joins TRBV28 to TRBJ2-1, with a weak D call TRBD2 (5 bases). Germline V CDR1 and CDR2: MDHEN, SYDVKM. This CDR3 has 15 amino acids. Trimming cost V 1 base and J 4 bases, with 11 bases left between them. CDR3 in amino acids: CASSLSGGFYNEQFF. DNA of the CDR3: TGTGCCAGCAGTTTATCCGGCGGGTTTTACAATGAGCAGTTCTTC.

The chain joins TRBV6-5 to TRBJ2-1, with D perhaps assigned TRBD1 or TRBD2 (6 bases each). V was cut by 2 bases and J by 9 bases, with 17 bases left in between. Germline CDR1 is MNHEY and CDR2 is SVGAGI. CDR3 length: 15 amino acids. For the CDR3, the DNA is TGTGCCAGCAGTTACAACCGGGGGCAAGTGGGTGAGCAGTTCTTC. Translation gives CASSYNRGQVGEQFF.

V and J are TRBV30 and TRBJ1-2; 11 bases are shared with TRBD1. Germline V CDR1 and CDR2: GTSNPN, SVGIG (reference sequence). V dropped 3 bases and J dropped 6; count of bases not matched to a gene: 9. The CDR3 has 15 amino acids. The CDR3 loop reads CAWSHPGQGVDGYTF. The CDR3, as DNA: TGTGCCTGGAGCCACCCGGGACAGGGGGTCGATGGCTACACCTTC.

The J gene is TRBJ2-5, the V gene TRBV15, with TRBD1 identical over 8 bases. The CDR3 length is 14 residues. Germline V gene lookup returns CDR1 LNHNV and CDR2 YYDKDF (reference sequence). V lost 0 bases to trimming and J lost 6 bases; unmatched junction nucleotides: 3. The CDR3 DNA reads as TGTGCCACCAGCAGAGATCCCAGGGGGCAGACCCAGTACTTC. Protein product: CATSRDPRGQTQYF. Drawing the rest from reference TRBV15 and TRBJ2-5, the complete variable domain is DAMVIQNPRYQVTQFGKPVTLSCSQTLNHNVMYWYQQKSSQAPKLLFHYYDKDFNNEADTPDNFQSRRPNTSFCFLDIRSPGLGDTAMYLCATSRDPRGQTQYFGPGTRLLVL.

The chain employs TRBV25-1 and TRBJ1-2, with TRBD1 identical over 11 bases. CDR1 is MGHDK and CDR2 is SYGVNS in the germline V gene. V shed 7 bases, J shed 3 bases, and the junction held 10 bases outside the gene matches. The CDR3 is 16 amino acids. This chain's CDR3 is CASMGQDRGHHYGYTF. The CDR3 coding sequence is TGTGCCAGCATGGGTCAGGACAGGGGGCATCACTATGGCTACACCTTC.

The sample holds one count of this clone. The J gene is TRBJ2-3, the V gene TRBV7-9; D perhaps matches TRBD1 (6 bases). There are 16 residues in the CDR3. Trimming stripped 4 bases from V and 0 bases from J, with 14 bases between. Per the germline V gene, CDR1 is SEHNR and CDR2 is FQNEAQ (reference sequence). CDR3 protein: CASSSWTARSTDTQYF. The CDR3 DNA reads TGTGCCAGCAGCTCGTGGACAGCCCGTAGCACAGATACGCAGTATTTT. The complete variable domain, with remaining parts taken from reference TRBV7-9 and TRBJ2-3, reads DTGVSQNPRHKITKRGQNVTFRCDPISEHNRLYWYRQTLGQGPEFLTYFQNEAQLEKSRLLSDRFSAERPKGSFSTLEIQRTEQGDSAMYLCASSSWTARSTDTQYFGPGTRLTVL.

This sequence joins TRBV27 and TRBJ2-7, with 7 bases that match TRBD1. Trimming cost V 5 bases and J 6 bases; bases outside gene matches: 4. The CDR3 extends over 12 amino acids. Looked up from germline, CDR1 is MNHEY and CDR2 is SMNVEV (reference sequence). CDR3 in DNA: TGTGCCAGCAGTCTCCGGACAGGCGAGCAGTACTTC. It is translated as CASSLRTGEQYF.

This rearrangement joins TRBV18 to TRBJ1-1; no firm D call. The CDR3 is 14 amino acids. V gave up 4 bases and J gave up 1 base, with 10 bases separating them. Per the germline V gene, CDR1 is KGHSH and CDR2 is LQKENI. The CDR3 is CASSQGVGNTEAFF. For the CDR3, the DNA is TGTGCCAGCTCACAGGGAGTCGGGAACACTGAAGCTTTCTTT.

V usage is TRBV6-1 and J usage is TRBJ2-3; TRBD2 matches at 12 bases. J was trimmed by 4 bases and V by 4 bases; bases with no gene match: 0. Germline loops: CDR1 MNHNS, CDR2 SASEGT. The CDR3 totals 14 residues. Here the CDR3 reads CASSGLAGADTQYF. As DNA, the CDR3 is TGTGCCAGCAGTGGACTAGCGGGAGCAGATACGCAGTATTTT.

This chain links TRBV5-8 with TRBJ1-5, with 7 nucleotides matching TRBD1. Trimming at V came to 9 bases and at J to 5 bases, leaving 5 bases not matched to a gene. Per the germline V gene, CDR1 is SGHTS and CDR2 is YDEGEE. The CDR3 contains 12 residues. CDR3 amino acids: CATGTAYQPQHF. In DNA form, the CDR3 reads TGTGCCACCGGGACAGCTTATCAGCCCCAGCATTTT.

This rearrangement joins TRBV9 to TRBJ1-4, with a possible D match to TRBD1 (6 bases). CDR3 size: 14 residues. The V gene's germline CDR1 is SGDLS and CDR2 YYNGEE. Trimming removed 0 bases from V and 8 bases from J, with 11 bases in between. This chain's CDR3 is CASSVEAGGEKLFF. CDR3 DNA sequence: TGTGCCAGCAGCGTAGAAGCGGGGGGCGAAAAACTGTTTTTT.

V and J are TRBV28 and TRBJ2-1, with 7 bases that match TRBD2. J lost 8 bases, V lost 3 bases, and 7 bases had no gene match. Germline assignment: CDR1 MDHEN and CDR2 SYDVKM. This CDR3 comprises 14 residues. DNA of the CDR3: TGTGCCAGCAGTTTCGGGGGAGGGACCCATGAGCAGTTCTTC. This gives the protein CASSFGGGTHEQFF.

This rearrangement joins TRBV7-2 to TRBJ1-5; 7 nucleotides agree with TRBD1. The CDR3 runs 14 residues. V lost 5 bases and J lost 7; bases outside the gene matches: 8. Germline V gene lookup returns CDR1 SGHTA and CDR2 FQGNSA. The CDR3 DNA follows: TGTGCCAGCAGCAAAACAGGGGACTACCAGCCCCAGCATTTT. Amino acid sequence: CASSKTGDYQPQHF.

Written as DNA, the CDR3 is TGCGCCAGCAGCTTAATAACAGGGGGCGCTGAAGCTTTCTTT. Residues: CASSLITGGAEAFF. V is TRBV5-1 and J is TRBJ1-1; 9 bases map to TRBD1. J lost 6 bases, V lost 2 bases, and 5 bases had no gene match. This CDR3 has 14 residues. CDR1 and CDR2 (germline): SGHRS, YFSETQ.

The chain recombines TRBV2 with TRBJ2-5; the D gene is possibly TRBD1 (5 bases). Looked up from germline, CDR1 is SNHLY and CDR2 is FYNNEI. The CDR3 runs to 13 residues. The germline V and J ends were trimmed by 9 bases and 2 bases, with 13 bases remaining between them. The CDR3 loop reads CASHGHTQETQYF. CDR3 DNA sequence: TGTGCCAGTCACGGACACACGCAAGAGACCCAGTACTTC.